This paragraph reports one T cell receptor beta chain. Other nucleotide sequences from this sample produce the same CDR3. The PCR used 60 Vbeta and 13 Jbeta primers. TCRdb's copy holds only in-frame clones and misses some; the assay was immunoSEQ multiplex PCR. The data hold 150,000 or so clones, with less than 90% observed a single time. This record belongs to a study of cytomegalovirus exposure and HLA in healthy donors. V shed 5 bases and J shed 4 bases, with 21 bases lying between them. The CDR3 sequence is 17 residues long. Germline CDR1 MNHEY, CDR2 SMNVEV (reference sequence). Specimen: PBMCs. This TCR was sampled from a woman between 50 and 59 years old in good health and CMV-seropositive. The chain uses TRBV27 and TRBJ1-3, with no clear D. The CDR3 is CASSPFWQAAPGNTIYF. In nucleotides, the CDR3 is TGTGCCAGCAGTCCCTTTTGGCAGGCCGCCCCCGGAAACACCATATATTTT.